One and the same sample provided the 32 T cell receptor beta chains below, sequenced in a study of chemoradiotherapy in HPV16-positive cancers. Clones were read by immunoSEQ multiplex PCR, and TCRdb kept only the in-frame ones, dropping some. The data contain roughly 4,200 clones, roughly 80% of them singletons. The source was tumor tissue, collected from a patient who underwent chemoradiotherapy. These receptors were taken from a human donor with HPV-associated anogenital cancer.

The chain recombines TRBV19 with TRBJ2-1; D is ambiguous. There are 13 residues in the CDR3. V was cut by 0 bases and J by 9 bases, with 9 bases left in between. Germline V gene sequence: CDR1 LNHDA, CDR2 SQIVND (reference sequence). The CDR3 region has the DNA TGTGCCAGTAGTATAGAAAGCGCTCGTGAGCAGTTCTTC. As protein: CASSIESAREQFF.

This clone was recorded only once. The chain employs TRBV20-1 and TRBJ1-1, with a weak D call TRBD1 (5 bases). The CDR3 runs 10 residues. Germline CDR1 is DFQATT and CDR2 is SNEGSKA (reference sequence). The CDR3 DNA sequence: TGCAGGGGGCCCCCCATGGGGGCTTTCTTT. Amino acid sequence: CRGPPMGAFF.

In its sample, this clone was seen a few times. CDR3 region: CSVAWVEGGEAFF. In DNA form, the CDR3 reads TGCAGCGTTGCCTGGGTCGAAGGGGGTGAAGCTTTCTTT. This chain connects TRBV29-1 to TRBJ1-1; the D gene is possibly TRBD1 (6 bases). The CDR3 runs 13 residues. Germline V gene data show CDR1 as SQVTM and CDR2 as ANQGSEA. The germline V and J ends were trimmed by 4 bases and 7 bases, with 16 bases remaining between them.

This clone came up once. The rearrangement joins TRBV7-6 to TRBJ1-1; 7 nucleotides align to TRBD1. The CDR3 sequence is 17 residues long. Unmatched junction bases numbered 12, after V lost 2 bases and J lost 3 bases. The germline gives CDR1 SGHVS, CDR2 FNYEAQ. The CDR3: CASSLNRKGQIDTEAFF. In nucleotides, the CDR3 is TGTGCCAGCAGCTTAAACCGTAAGGGACAGATAGACACTGAAGCTTTCTTT.

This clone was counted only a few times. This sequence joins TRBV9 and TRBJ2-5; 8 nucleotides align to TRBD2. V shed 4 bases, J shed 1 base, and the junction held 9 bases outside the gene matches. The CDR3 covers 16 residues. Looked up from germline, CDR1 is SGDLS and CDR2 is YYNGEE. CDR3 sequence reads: CASSTLAGSLQETQYF. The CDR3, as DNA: TGTGCCAGCAGCACCTTAGCGGGGAGCCTCCAAGAGACCCAGTACTTC.

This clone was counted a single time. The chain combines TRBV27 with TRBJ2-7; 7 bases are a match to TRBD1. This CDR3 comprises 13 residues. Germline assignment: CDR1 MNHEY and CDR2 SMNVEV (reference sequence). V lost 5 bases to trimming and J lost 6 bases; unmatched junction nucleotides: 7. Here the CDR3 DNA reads TGTGCCAGCAGTACATCAGGGGGTGGCGAGCAGTACTTC. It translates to CASSTSGGGEQYF.

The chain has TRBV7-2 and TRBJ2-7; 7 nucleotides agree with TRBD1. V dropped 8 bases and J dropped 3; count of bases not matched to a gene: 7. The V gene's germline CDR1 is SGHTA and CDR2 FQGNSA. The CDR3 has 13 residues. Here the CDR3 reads CASQRAGGYEQYF. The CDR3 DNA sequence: TGTGCCAGCCAAAGAGCAGGGGGCTACGAGCAGTACTTC. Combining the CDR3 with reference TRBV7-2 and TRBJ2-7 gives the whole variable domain GAGVSQSPSNKVTEKGKDVELRCDPISGHTALYWYRQSLGQGLEFLIYFQGNSAPDKSGLPSDRFSAERTGGSVSTLTIQRTQQEDSAVYLCASQRAGGYEQYFGPGTRLTVT.

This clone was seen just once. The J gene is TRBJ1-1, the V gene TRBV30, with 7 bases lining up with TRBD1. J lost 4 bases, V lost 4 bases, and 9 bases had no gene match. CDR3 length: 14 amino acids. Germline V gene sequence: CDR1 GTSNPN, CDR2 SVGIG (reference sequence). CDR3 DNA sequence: TGTGCCTGGATTCCGGGGCAGGGGGGCACTGAAGCTTTCTTT. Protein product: CAWIPGQGGTEAFF.

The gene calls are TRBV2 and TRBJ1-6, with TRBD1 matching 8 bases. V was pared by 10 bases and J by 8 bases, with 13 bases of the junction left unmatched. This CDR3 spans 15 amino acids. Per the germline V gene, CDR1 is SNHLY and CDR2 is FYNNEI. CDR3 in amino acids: CANNIGQGGDSPLHF. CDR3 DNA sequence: TGTGCCAACAACATCGGACAGGGAGGCGATTCACCCCTCCACTTT.

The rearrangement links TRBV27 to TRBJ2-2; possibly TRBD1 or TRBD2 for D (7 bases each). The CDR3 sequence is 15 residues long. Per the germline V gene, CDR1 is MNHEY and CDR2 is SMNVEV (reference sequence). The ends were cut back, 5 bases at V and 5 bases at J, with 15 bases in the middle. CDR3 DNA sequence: TGTGCCAGCAGTCAGGACAGGCGGGGGACCGGGGAGCTGTTTTTT. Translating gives CASSQDRRGTGELFF.

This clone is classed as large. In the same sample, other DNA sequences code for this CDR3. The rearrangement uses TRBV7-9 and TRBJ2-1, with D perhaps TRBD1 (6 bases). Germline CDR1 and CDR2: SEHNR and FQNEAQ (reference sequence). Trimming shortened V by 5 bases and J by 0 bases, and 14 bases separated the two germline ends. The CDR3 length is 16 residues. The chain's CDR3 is CASSPGTGSSYNEQFF. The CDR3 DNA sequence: TGTGCCAGCAGCCCTGGTACAGGGAGCTCCTACAATGAGCAGTTCTTC.

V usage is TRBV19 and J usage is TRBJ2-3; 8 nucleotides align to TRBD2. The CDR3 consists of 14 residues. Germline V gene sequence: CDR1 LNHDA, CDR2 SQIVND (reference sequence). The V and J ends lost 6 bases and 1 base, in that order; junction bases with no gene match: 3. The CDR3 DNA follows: TGTGCCAGTAGACGGGGGGGAGGCACAGATACGCAGTATTTT. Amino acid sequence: CASRRGGGTDTQYF.

Here the CDR3 reads CASSGDIFTDTQYF. The CDR3 region has the DNA TGTGCCAGCAGTGGGGACATTTTCACAGATACGCAGTATTTT. The V and J genes are TRBV2 and TRBJ2-3; D might be TRBD1 (6 bases). The ends were cut back, 4 bases at V and 2 bases at J, with 10 bases in the middle. This CDR3 has 14 residues. In germline, CDR1 is SNHLY, CDR2 FYNNEI.

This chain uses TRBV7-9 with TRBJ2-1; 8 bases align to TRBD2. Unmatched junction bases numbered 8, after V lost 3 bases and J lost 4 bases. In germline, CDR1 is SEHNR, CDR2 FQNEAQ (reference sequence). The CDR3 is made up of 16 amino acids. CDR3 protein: CASSLGSGKGYNEQFF. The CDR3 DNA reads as TGTGCCAGCAGCTTGGGTAGCGGGAAAGGGTACAATGAGCAGTTCTTC.

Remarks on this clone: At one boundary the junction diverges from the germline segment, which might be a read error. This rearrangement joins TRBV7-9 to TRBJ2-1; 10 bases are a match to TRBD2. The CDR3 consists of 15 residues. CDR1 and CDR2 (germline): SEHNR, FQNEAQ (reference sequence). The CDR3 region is CTSSLLLAGANEQFF. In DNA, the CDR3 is TGTACCAGCAGCTTACTCCTAGCGGGAGCCAATGAGCAGTTCTTC. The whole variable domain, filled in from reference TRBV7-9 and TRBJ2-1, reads DTGVSQNPRHKITKRGQNVTFRCDPISEHNRLYWYRQTLGQGPEFLTYFQNEAQLEKSRLLSDRFSAERPKGSFSTLEIQRTEQGDSAMYLCTSSLLLAGANEQFFGPGTRLTVL.

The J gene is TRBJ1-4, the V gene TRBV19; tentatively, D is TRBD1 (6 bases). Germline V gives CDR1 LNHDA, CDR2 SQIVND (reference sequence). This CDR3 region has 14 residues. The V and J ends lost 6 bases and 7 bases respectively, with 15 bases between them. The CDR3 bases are TGTGCCAGTAGGGGGGTACAGGGAGGTGAAAAACTGTTTTTT. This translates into CASRGVQGGEKLFF.

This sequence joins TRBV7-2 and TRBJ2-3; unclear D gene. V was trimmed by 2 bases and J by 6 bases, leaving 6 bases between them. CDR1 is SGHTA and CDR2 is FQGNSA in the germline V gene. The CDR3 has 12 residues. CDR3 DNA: TGTGCCAGCAGCTTATCCAGGGATACGCAGTATTTT. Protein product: CASSLSRDTQYF.

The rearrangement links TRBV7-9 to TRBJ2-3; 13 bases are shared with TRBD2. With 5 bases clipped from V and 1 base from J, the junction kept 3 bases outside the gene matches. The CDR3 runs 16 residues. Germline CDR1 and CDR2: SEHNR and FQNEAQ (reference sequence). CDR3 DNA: TGTGCCAGCAGCAAGACTAGCGGGGGGCGCACAGATACGCAGTATTTT. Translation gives CASSKTSGGRTDTQYF.

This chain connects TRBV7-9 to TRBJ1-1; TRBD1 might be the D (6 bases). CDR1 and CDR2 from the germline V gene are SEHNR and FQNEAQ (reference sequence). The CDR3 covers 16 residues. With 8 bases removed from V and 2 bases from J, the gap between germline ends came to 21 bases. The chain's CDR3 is CASLSLAGASNTEAFF. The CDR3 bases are TGTGCCAGCCTGAGCTTGGCAGGGGCCTCCAACACTGAAGCTTTCTTT.

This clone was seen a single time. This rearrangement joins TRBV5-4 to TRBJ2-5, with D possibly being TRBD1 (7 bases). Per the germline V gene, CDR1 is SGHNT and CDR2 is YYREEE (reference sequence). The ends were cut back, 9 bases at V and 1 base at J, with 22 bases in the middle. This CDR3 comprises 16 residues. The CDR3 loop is CAIHETGTSGQETQYF. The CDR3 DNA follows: TGTGCCATACACGAGACAGGGACTTCAGGCCAAGAGACCCAGTACTTC. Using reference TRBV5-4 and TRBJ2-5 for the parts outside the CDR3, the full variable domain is ETGVTQSPTHLIKTRGQQVTLRCSSQSGHNTVSWYQQALGQGPQFIFQYYREEENGRGNFPPRFSGLQFPNYSSELNVNALELDDSALYLCAIHETGTSGQETQYFGPGTRLLVL.

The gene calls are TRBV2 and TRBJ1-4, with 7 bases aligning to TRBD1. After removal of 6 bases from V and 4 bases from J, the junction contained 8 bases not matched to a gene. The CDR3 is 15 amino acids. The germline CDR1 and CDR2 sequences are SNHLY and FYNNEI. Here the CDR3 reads CASSQWTGVNEKLFF. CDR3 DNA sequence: TGTGCCAGCAGCCAATGGACAGGCGTTAATGAAAAACTGTTTTTT.

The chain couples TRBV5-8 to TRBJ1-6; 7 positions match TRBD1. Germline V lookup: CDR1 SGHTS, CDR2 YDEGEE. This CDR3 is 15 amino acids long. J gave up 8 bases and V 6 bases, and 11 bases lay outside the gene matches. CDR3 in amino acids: CASTPGDRDDSPLHF. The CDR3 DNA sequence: TGTGCCAGCACCCCGGGCGACAGGGATGATTCACCCCTCCACTTT.

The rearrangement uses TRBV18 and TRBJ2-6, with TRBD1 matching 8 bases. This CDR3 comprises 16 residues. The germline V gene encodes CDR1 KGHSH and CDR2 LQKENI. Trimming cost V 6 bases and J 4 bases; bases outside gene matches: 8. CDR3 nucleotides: TGTGCCAGCTCTGTCAGGACAGGGAAAGGGGCCAACGTCCTGACTTTC. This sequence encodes CASSVRTGKGANVLTF.

For the CDR3, the DNA is TGTGCCAGCAGGGCCGGGCAGGGACGGTTGAGCACTGAAGCTTTCTTT. Protein: CASRAGQGRLSTEAFF. The rearrangement uses TRBV11-3 and TRBJ1-1; tentative D call: TRBD1 (5 bases). CDR3 length: 16 residues. The V end was cut by 6 bases, the J end by 4 bases, with 21 bases between. CDR1 SGHNT and CDR2 YENEEA come from the germline V gene.

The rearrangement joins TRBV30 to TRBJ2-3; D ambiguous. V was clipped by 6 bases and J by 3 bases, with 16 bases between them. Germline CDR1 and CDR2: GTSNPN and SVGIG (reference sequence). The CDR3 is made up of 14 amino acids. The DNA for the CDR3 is TGTGCCTGTGACGACCCAATTGAGACAGATACGCAGTATTTT. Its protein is CACDDPIETDTQYF.

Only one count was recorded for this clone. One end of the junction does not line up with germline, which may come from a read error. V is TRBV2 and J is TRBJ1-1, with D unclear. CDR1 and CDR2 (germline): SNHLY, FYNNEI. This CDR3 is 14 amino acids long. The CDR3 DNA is TGTGCCAGCAGAGTCGATAAACCCGGCACTGAGGCTTTCTTT. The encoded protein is CASRVDKPGTEAFF.

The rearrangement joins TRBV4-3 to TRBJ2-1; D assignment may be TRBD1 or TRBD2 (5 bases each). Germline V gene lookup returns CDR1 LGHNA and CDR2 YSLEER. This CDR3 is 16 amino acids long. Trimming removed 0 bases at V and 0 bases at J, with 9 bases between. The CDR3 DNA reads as TGCGCCAGCAGCCAAGAACCGAGGGGCTCCTACAATGAGCAGTTCTTC. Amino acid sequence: CASSQEPRGSYNEQFF.

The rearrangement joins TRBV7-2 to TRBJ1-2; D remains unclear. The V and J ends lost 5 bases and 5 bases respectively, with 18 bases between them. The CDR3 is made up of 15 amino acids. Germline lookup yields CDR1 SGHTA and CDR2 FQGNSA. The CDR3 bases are TGTGCCAGCAGCCCTACTTCGGGCGGCGGTTATGGCTACACCTTC. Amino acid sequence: CASSPTSGGGYGYTF.

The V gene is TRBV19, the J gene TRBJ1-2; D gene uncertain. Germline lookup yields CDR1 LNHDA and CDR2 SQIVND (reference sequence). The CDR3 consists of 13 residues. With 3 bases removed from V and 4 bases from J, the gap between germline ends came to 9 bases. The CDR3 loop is CASSISGLYGYTF. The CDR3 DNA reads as TGTGCCAGTAGTATCAGTGGGCTCTATGGCTACACCTTC.

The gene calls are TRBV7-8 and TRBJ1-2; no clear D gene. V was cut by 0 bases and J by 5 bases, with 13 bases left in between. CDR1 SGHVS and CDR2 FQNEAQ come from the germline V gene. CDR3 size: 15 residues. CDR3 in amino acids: CASSLALPSDYGYTF. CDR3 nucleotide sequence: TGTGCCAGCAGCTTAGCCCTTCCCAGTGATTATGGCTACACCTTC.

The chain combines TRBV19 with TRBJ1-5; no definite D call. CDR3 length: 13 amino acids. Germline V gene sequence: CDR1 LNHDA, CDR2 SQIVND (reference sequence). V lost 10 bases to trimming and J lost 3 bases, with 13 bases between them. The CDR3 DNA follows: TGTGCCACCCTCCCCCAGGCCAATCAGCCCCAGCATTTT. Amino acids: CATLPQANQPQHF.

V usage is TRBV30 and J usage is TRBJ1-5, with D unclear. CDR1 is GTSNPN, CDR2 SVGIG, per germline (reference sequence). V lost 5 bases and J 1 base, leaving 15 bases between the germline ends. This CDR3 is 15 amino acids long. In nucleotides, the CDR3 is TGTGCCTGGTCGCTGGGATTAAGCAGCAATCAGCCCCAGCATTTT. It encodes CAWSLGLSSNQPQHF.